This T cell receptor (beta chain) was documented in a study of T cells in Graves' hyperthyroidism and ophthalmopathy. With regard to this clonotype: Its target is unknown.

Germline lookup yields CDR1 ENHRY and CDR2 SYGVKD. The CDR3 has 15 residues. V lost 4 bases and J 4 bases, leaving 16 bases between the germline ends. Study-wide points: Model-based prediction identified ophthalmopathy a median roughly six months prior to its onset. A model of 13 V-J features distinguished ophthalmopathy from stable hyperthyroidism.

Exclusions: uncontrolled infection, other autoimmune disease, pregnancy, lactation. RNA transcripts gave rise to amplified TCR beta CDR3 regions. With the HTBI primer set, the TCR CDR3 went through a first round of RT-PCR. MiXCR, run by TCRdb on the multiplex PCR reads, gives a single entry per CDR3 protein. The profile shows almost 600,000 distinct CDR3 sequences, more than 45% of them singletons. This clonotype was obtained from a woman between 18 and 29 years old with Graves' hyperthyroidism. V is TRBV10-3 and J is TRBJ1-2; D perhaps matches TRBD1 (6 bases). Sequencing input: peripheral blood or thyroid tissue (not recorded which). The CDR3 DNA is TGTGCCATCAGTGCTGGCACAGGGCATATCTATGGCTACACCTTC. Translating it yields CAISAGTGHIYGYTF.